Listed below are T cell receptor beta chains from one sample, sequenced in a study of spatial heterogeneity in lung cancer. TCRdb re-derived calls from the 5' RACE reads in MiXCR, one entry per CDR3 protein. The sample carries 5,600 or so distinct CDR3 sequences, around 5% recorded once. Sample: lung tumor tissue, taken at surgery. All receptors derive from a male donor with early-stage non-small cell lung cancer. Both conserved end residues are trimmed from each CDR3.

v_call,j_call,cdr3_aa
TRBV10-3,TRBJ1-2,AISGRTGETTNYGYT
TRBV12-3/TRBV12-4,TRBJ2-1,ASSYNPNEQF
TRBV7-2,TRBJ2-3,ASSGDFPFTDTQY
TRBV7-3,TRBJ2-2,ASSLGTSGSANTGELF
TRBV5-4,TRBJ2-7,ASSFRTTEQY
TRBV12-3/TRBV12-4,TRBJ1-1,ASSLDQPEAF
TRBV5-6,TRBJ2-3,ASSSMWSTDTQY
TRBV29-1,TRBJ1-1,STGQGTSLSEAF
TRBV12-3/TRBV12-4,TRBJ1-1,ASSRGRGYTEAF
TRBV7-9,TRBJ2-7,ASSRPTGDPYEQY
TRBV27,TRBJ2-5,ASSLSNHREETQY
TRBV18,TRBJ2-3,ASSPVGGTDTQY
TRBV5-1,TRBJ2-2,ASSLVGTGELF
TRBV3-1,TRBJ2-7,ASSQDVGRGDEQY
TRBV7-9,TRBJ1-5,ASSLQGRGDQPQH
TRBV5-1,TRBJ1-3,ASSGATGASGNTIY
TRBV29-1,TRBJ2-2,SVGERWSTGELF
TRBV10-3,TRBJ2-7,AISEGTINYEQY